What follows are 22 T cell receptor beta chains derived from one specimen sequenced in a study of human T cells and chemical hapten exposure. TCRdb re-called the RACE reads through MiXCR, storing one row per CDR3 protein. The sample includes roughly 40,000 distinct CDR3 sequences, about 8.9% of them seen just once. The time point was: patch test 2, 6 weeks after DPC sensitization. Treatment defined: therapeutic diphenylcyclopropenone sensitization with weekly scalp DPC. The sample was whole blood, taken in connection with sensitization to the hapten diphenylcyclopropenone (DPC). The receptors were sampled from a woman in her thirties or forties with alopecia areata. Some clones in this sample may be carry-over from other donors' samples.

The sample holds many counts of this clonotype. This chain joins TRBV28 and TRBJ2-3; possible D gene TRBD1, 5 bases. CDR1 is MDHEN and CDR2 is SYDVKM in the germline V gene. This CDR3 is built from 14 residues. Trimming stripped 6 bases from V and 1 base from J, with 11 bases between. As DNA, the CDR3 is TGTGCCAGCAGCATGAGACAGCGCACAGATACGCAGTATTTT. Translated, it gives CASSMRQRTDTQYF. Drawing the rest from reference TRBV28 and TRBJ2-3, the complete variable domain is DVKVTQSSRYLVKRTGEKVFLECVQDMDHENMFWYRQDPGLGLRLIYFSYDVKMKEKGDIPEGYSVSREKKERFSLILESASTNQTSMYLCASSMRQRTDTQYFGPGTRLTVL.

This clonotype was picked up many times. The chain recombines TRBV9 with TRBJ1-3; D remains ambiguous. Germline values: CDR1 SGDLS, CDR2 YYNGEE. The V and J ends lost 0 bases and 4 bases respectively, with 8 bases between them. This CDR3 is 14 amino acids long. In DNA form, the CDR3 reads TGTGCCAGCAGCGTAGGCCCAGACGGAAACACCATATATTTT. This encodes CASSVGPDGNTIYF.

This clonotype came up a few times. This chain uses TRBV5-4 with TRBJ2-7; 11 bases align to TRBD1. Germline V lookup: CDR1 SGHNT, CDR2 YYREEE (reference sequence). CDR3 length equals 16 residues. With 4 bases clipped from V and 3 bases from J, the junction kept 9 bases outside the gene matches. CDR3 nucleotides: TGTGCCAGCAGCCCCACCCCCGGGACAGGGGGCTACGAGCAGTACTTC. Translating it yields CASSPTPGTGGYEQYF. Using reference TRBV5-4 and TRBJ2-7 for the parts outside the CDR3, the full variable domain is ETGVTQSPTHLIKTRGQQVTLRCSSQSGHNTVSWYQQALGQGPQFIFQYYREEENGRGNFPPRFSGLQFPNYSSELNVNALELDDSALYLCASSPTPGTGGYEQYFGPGTRLTVT.

This clonotype came up many times. V is TRBV19 and J is TRBJ2-3; D call uncertain. This CDR3 is built from 12 residues. V was clipped by 9 bases and J by 7 bases, with 14 bases between them. Germline values: CDR1 LNHDA, CDR2 SQIVND (reference sequence). CDR3 nucleotides: TGTGCCAGCAGTCTGGCGGAGAATACGCAGTATTTT. It codes for CASSLAENTQYF. The full variable domain, completed using reference TRBV19 and TRBJ2-3, is DGGITQSPKYLFRKEGQNVTLSCEQNLNHDAMYWYRQDPGQGLRLIYYSQIVNDFQKGDIAEGYSVSREKKESFPLTVTSAQKNPTAFYLCASSLAENTQYFGPGTRLTVL.

This clonotype was counted many times. The V and J genes are TRBV6-2 or TRBV6-3 and TRBJ1-5, with a tentative D call TRBD1 (6 bases). Germline loops: CDR1 MNHEY, CDR2 SVGEGT. V was cut by 0 bases and J by 2 bases, with 14 bases left in between. The CDR3 has 17 residues. The CDR3 DNA sequence: TGTGCCAGCAGTTACTCAATGACAGGTCCGGGCAATCAGCCCCAGCATTTT. Residues: CASSYSMTGPGNQPQHF.

This clonotype was seen a handful of times. The chain is built from TRBV6-4 and TRBJ2-1; TRBD1 or TRBD2 may be the D gene (5 bases each). V was shortened by 0 bases and J by 4 bases, with 13 bases between the two germline ends. Germline values: CDR1 MRHNA, CDR2 SNTAGT. This CDR3 is built from 16 residues. The CDR3 loop is CASSDSGVSGYNEQFF. In DNA form, the CDR3 reads TGTGCCAGCAGTGACTCGGGGGTAAGCGGTTACAATGAGCAGTTCTTC.

This chain uses TRBV2 with TRBJ1-1; D is ambiguous. This CDR3 has 11 amino acids. Germline values: CDR1 SNHLY, CDR2 FYNNEI. V was pared by 6 bases and J by 6 bases, with 8 bases between. CDR3 region: CASSAGPEAFF. The CDR3 region has the DNA TGTGCCAGCAGCGCGGGCCCTGAAGCTTTCTTT.

This clonotype was detected many times. The chain links TRBV5-1 to TRBJ2-5, with 9 bases aligning to TRBD2. V was pared by 0 bases and J by 2 bases, with 5 bases of the junction left unmatched. The length of the CDR3 is 16 residues. Per germline, CDR1 SGHRS and CDR2 YFSETQ. CDR3 residues: CASSLDLAGRQETQYF. For the CDR3, the DNA is TGCGCCAGCAGCTTGGATCTAGCGGGGAGACAAGAGACCCAGTACTTC.

This clonotype was recorded at least ten times. This sequence joins TRBV19 and TRBJ2-1; D perhaps matches TRBD1 (5 bases). The CDR3 spans 12 residues. V lost 5 bases and J lost 6, with 8 bases in between. Germline V gene sequence: CDR1 LNHDA, CDR2 SQIVND (reference sequence). The CDR3: CASSQGSNEQFF. In DNA form, the CDR3 reads TGTGCCAGTAGTCAGGGCTCCAATGAGCAGTTCTTC.

On this clonotype: Given a much more abundant clone one base away, this may be a read error. V and J are TRBV7-2 and TRBJ1-5; no definite D call. Germline CDR1 is SGHTA and CDR2 is FQGNSA. The CDR3 runs to 17 residues. Trimming took 5 bases from V and 3 from J, leaving 20 bases between them. In DNA form, the CDR3 reads TGTGCCAGCAGCCTAGAAGGCAGCCTGTATAACAATCAGCCCCAGCATTTT. It is translated as CASSLEGSLYNNQPQHF.

This clonotype was found many times. The chain uses TRBV5-4 and TRBJ2-2; D not certain. The germline CDR1 and CDR2 sequences are SGHNT and YYREEE (reference sequence). This CDR3 has 14 amino acids. V was pared by 0 bases and J by 6 bases, with 9 bases between. CDR3 sequence (DNA): TGTGCCAGCAGCTTGGAGCGTAGGGCCGGGGAGCTGTTTTTT. It translates to CASSLERRAGELFF.

Many counts were recorded for this clonotype. The J gene is TRBJ2-2, the V gene TRBV7-2; D gene unclear. V lost 7 bases and J lost 8, with 11 bases in between. The CDR3 is 12 amino acids. Germline lookup yields CDR1 SGHTA and CDR2 FQGNSA. CDR3 sequence: CASTHVWGELFF. The CDR3 region has the DNA TGTGCCAGCACCCATGTGTGGGGGGAGCTGTTTTTT.

The table lists this clonotype with many counts. V gene TRBV11-2 combines with J gene TRBJ1-5, with no clear D. Trimming took off 3 bases at V and 5 bases at J, with 8 bases between the two ends. The CDR3 has 13 amino acids. Germline V lookup: CDR1 SGHAT, CDR2 FQNNGV. The CDR3 coding sequence is TGTGCCAGCAGCTTCGCGCAGGATCAGCCCCAGCATTTT. Encoded protein: CASSFAQDQPQHF.

This clonotype has at least ten counts. Here the CDR3 DNA reads TGTGCCACCAGCAGGATCAGCGGGGGGACCTACAATGAGCAGTTCTTC. Encoded protein: CATSRISGGTYNEQFF. The V and J genes are TRBV15 and TRBJ2-1; the match to TRBD2 covers 9 bases. There are 16 residues in the CDR3. Germline CDR1 and CDR2: LNHNV and YYDKDF (reference sequence). Trimming removed 3 bases from V and 2 bases from J; junction bases left unmatched: 5.

This clonotype appeared many times. The V gene is TRBV6-4, the J gene TRBJ2-1, with D perhaps TRBD2 (5 bases). V was pared by 4 bases and J by 6 bases, with 13 bases between. The CDR3 consists of 14 residues. CDR1 and CDR2 from the germline V gene are MRHNA and SNTAGT. The CDR3 DNA reads as TGTGCCAGCAGTGTGGGTCCTGAGGGCAATGAGCAGTTCTTC. Translation: CASSVGPEGNEQFF.

Many counts were recorded for this clonotype. V usage is TRBV4-3 and J usage is TRBJ2-1, with D uncertain. Germline V CDR1 and CDR2: LGHNA, YSLEER. This CDR3 has 13 residues. V lost 3 bases, J lost 6 bases, and 9 bases lay in between. This chain's CDR3 is CASSHSERNEQFF. CDR3 DNA: TGCGCCAGCAGCCACTCGGAACGCAATGAGCAGTTCTTC.

Ten or more counts support this clonotype. The chain is built from TRBV3-1 and TRBJ2-1; TRBD2 matches 8 bases. The germline CDR1 and CDR2 sequences are LGHDT and YNNKEL (reference sequence). The CDR3 is made up of 16 amino acids. Trimming removed 1 base from V and 15 bases from J; junction bases left unmatched: 17. CDR3 region: CASSQGPGGALGGWFF. Written as DNA, the CDR3 is TGTGCCAGCAGCCAAGGCCCGGGGGGGGCCCTTGGGGGATGGTTCTTC.

This clonotype was seen a handful of times. The chain couples TRBV5-5 to TRBJ2-6; D unresolved. Between the trimmed V and J ends, which lost 0 bases and 2 bases, there was a span of 12 bases. The CDR3 runs to 17 residues. Per the germline V gene, CDR1 is SGHKS and CDR2 is YYEKEE (reference sequence). CDR3 in amino acids: CASSLAAGAPGANVLTF. The CDR3 bases are TGTGCCAGCAGCTTGGCGGCAGGAGCTCCTGGGGCCAACGTCCTGACTTTC.

This clonotype was seen ten or more times. The chain links TRBV29-1 to TRBJ2-7; 9 bases agree with TRBD2. This CDR3 region has 14 residues. Germline V gives CDR1 SQVTM, CDR2 ANQGSEA. J was trimmed by 2 bases and V by 5 bases; bases with no gene match: 7. The DNA for the CDR3 is TGCAGCGTTCGTATGAGCGGGGGGACCTACGAGCAGTACTTC. Its translation: CSVRMSGGTYEQYF.

This clonotype occurred many times. This chain connects TRBV7-8 to TRBJ2-2; TRBD1 matches 7 bases. This CDR3 has 16 amino acids. Looked up from germline, CDR1 is SGHVS and CDR2 is FQNEAQ. The J segment lost 3 bases and the V segment lost 5 bases, leaving 9 bases of the junction unmatched. CDR3 sequence: CASSDTGVRDTGELFF. The CDR3 bases are TGTGCCAGCAGCGACACAGGGGTCCGCGACACCGGGGAGCTGTTTTTT.

This clonotype was counted ten times or more. The chain recombines TRBV7-3 with TRBJ1-6, with TRBD1 identical over 7 bases. The junction had 1 base not matched to a gene; V was cut back by 3 bases and J by 8 bases. This CDR3 is built from 13 residues. Germline V gene sequence: CDR1 SGHTA, CDR2 FQGTGA. As DNA, the CDR3 is TGTGCCAGCAGCTTTACAGGGGATTCACCCCTCCACTTT. Translating it yields CASSFTGDSPLHF.

There are many counts of this clonotype. The gene calls are TRBV20-1 and TRBJ2-7; no clear D gene. V was pared by 1 base and J by 1 base, with 5 bases between. This CDR3 comprises 12 residues. Germline CDR1 and CDR2: DFQATT and SNEGSKA (reference sequence). The CDR3 region has the DNA TGCAGTGCTAGAGGCAAATCCTACGAGCAGTACTTC. This sequence encodes CSARGKSYEQYF.